These T cell receptor beta chains were read from a single sample in a study of CD8 T cells in ankylosing spondylitis. MiXCR, run by TCRdb on the 5' RACE reads, gives a single entry per CDR3 protein. The table shows 250,000 to 350,000 distinct CDR3 sequences, with approximately 8.2% occurring only once. Sequencing input: blood, either unsorted or a sorted T cell fraction (not recorded which). The receptor set was obtained from a male donor with ankylosing spondylitis. CDR3s include the opening cysteine and the closing phenylalanine or tryptophan. Each record gives: clone size, J gene, V gene, CDR3 protein. Expanded clones get a size class; other rows say once, few or many, or leave the size out.

>-|TRBJ1-4|TRBV6-5
CASSYSTRGGDEKLFF
>-|TRBJ2-1|TRBV11-1
CASSLLLGLAGGPGEQFF
>many|TRBJ1-5|TRBV29-1
CSVEVGRGQPQHF
>many|TRBJ2-1|TRBV5-1
CASSLAAGYEQFF
>-|TRBJ2-1|TRBV6-4
CASSDARDTYNEQFF
>-|TRBJ2-1|TRBV18
CASSQREDPLGEQFF
>-|TRBJ2-7|TRBV4-2
CASSQVAGTSYEQYF
>few|TRBJ2-7|TRBV20-1
CSARGDSPSYEQYF
>few|TRBJ2-3|TRBV7-6
CASSQTYNTDTQYF
>many|TRBJ1-4|TRBV5-1
CASSYGQPTNEKLFF
>many|TRBJ1-1|TRBV14
CASSQDWAGRRTEAFF
>-|TRBJ2-7|TRBV20-1
CSAPDRVRSEQYF
>-|TRBJ1-2|TRBV3-1
CASSQGIYGYTF
>-|TRBJ2-3|TRBV10-3
CAITRRLAGSTDTQYF
>many|TRBJ1-1|TRBV20-1
CSAGETVGELNTEAFF
>-|TRBJ2-7|TRBV9
CASSPRGRGYEQYF
>few|TRBJ1-5|TRBV5-1
CASSLYGLGQPQHF
>few|TRBJ2-1|TRBV29-1
CSVEEIYNEQFF
>few|TRBJ2-3|TRBV20-1
CSAAASGRFADTQYF
>-|TRBJ1-3|TRBV6-2/TRBV6-3
CATTQGPGNTIYF
>many|TRBJ1-1|TRBV11-2
CASSLERLNTEAFF
>-|TRBJ2-1|TRBV7-6
CASSRTSGASIYNEQFF
>-|TRBJ2-7|TRBV6-1
CASSVPGRSYEQYF
>-|TRBJ1-3|TRBV11-2
CASSRNTGSDTIYF
>many|TRBJ2-2|TRBV29-1
CSVVGGVSGELFF
>few|TRBJ2-1|TRBV18
CASSPLGGNNEQFF
>few|TRBJ1-6|TRBV5-1
CASSFTGDSPLHF
>few|TRBJ2-3|TRBV9
CASSVYAGEGDTQYF
>-|TRBJ2-7|TRBV20-1
CSAGTSGTLEQYF
>many|TRBJ1-5|TRBV2
CASSDHRGGQPQHF
>many|TRBJ2-7|TRBV5-1
CASSVTSGLYEQYF
>-|TRBJ2-5|TRBV3-1
CASSNIGRAGGWIRETQYF
>many|TRBJ1-5|TRBV12-3/TRBV12-4
CASSLSENQPQHF
>many|TRBJ2-7|TRBV29-1
CSVVGTPLSEQYF
>-|TRBJ2-1|TRBV25-1
CASSAPGLALSNEQFF
>-|TRBJ1-4|TRBV10-3
CAISESFGGGEKLFF
>few|TRBJ1-2|TRBV12-3/TRBV12-4
CASNNRGLDYGYTF
>few|TRBJ1-5|TRBV20-1
CSARHGEYSNQPQHF
>-|TRBJ2-7|TRBV3-1
CASSQGLAKSSYEQYF
>many|TRBJ2-3|TRBV5-1
CASSLYVGGTGTDTQYF